This is a list of T cell receptor beta chains from one sample in a study of cytomegalovirus exposure and HLA in healthy donors. The method was immunoSEQ multiplex PCR; TCRdb's version includes in-frame clones alone and lacks a portion of them. The sample records under 200,000 clones, around three quarters being singletons. The source material was PBMCs. These receptors came from a woman in her twenties or thirties in good health and CMV-seropositive. The CDR3 runs from the conserved cysteine through the conserved F or W. Each record gives: D gene, clone size, V gene, J gene, CDR3 DNA, CDR3 protein. A D gene is named only where the DNA matches it firmly. Size values are once, few and many counts, or a class for expanded clones, and some rows have none.

D: TRBD1
size: once
V: TRBV2
J: TRBJ2-1
DNA: TGTGCCAGCAGTACGGGACAGGGCTCCTACAATGAGCAGTTCTTC
CDR3: CASSTGQGSYNEQFF

D: -
size: -
V: TRBV5-8
J: TRBJ1-1
DNA: TGTGCCAGCAGCTTGGTCTCGGGAGTGGGTGAAGCTTTCTTT
CDR3: CASSLVSGVGEAFF

D: -
size: -
V: TRBV21-1
J: TRBJ2-7
DNA: TGTGCCAGCAGCAAATGGGGCCGAGGCCACGAGCAGTACTTC
CDR3: CASSKWGRGHEQYF

D: TRBD2
size: -
V: TRBV7-9
J: TRBJ2-7
DNA: TGTGCCAGCAGCTTACTAGCGGGGGACGTCGAGCAGTACTTC
CDR3: CASSLLAGDVEQYF

D: -
size: few
V: TRBV4-3
J: TRBJ1-1
DNA: TGCGCCAGCAGCCCGTTAGGGGACACTGAAGCTTTCTTT
CDR3: CASSPLGDTEAFF

D: TRBD1
size: -
V: TRBV4-3
J: TRBJ1-6
DNA: TGCGCCAGCAGCCAAGACGGACAGGTCCTCTATAATTCACCCCTCCACTTT
CDR3: CASSQDGQVLYNSPLHF

D: TRBD1
size: -
V: TRBV7-9
J: TRBJ1-1
DNA: TGTGCCAGCAGCTCGGACAGGGAGCTGCCCATCCCTTTCTTT
CDR3: CASSSDRELPIPFF

D: TRBD2
size: few
V: TRBV4-3
J: TRBJ2-1
DNA: TGCGCCAGCAGCCAAGAGAGACCGGGACTAGCGGTCTATGAGCAGTTCTTC
CDR3: CASSQERPGLAVYEQFF

D: -
size: few
V: TRBV28
J: TRBJ1-4
DNA: TGTGCCAGCAGTTTGATAGGGTTGGGCGGGAAACTGTTTTTT
CDR3: CASSLIGLGGKLFF

D: -
size: -
V: TRBV29-1
J: TRBJ1-1
DNA: TGCAGCGTTGTAAACACTGAAGCTTTCTTT
CDR3: CSVVNTEAFF

D: TRBD2
size: few
V: TRBV11-2
J: TRBJ2-3
DNA: TGTGCCAGCAGCTACCGCCCACTAGCGGGAGGGTACACGCAGTATTTT
CDR3: CASSYRPLAGGYTQYF

D: -
size: -
V: TRBV4-3
J: TRBJ1-1
DNA: TGCGCCAGCAGCCAAGAATTACAGGGATACACTGAAGCTTTCTTT
CDR3: CASSQELQGYTEAFF

D: -
size: -
V: TRBV23-1
J: TRBJ2-2
DNA: TGCGCCAGCAGTGAGCGGGTGGGAACCGGGGAGCTGTTTTTT
CDR3: CASSERVGTGELFF

D: TRBD2
size: -
V: TRBV30
J: TRBJ2-1
DNA: TGTGCCTGGAGTTCATCGGCGGGGGGAAGGACCTACAATGAGCAGTTCTTC
CDR3: CAWSSSAGGRTYNEQFF

D: -
size: few
V: TRBV18
J: TRBJ2-7
DNA: TGTGCCAGCTCATCCCCCGGGACCTACGAGCAGTACTTC
CDR3: CASSSPGTYEQYF

D: -
size: -
V: TRBV7-9
J: TRBJ1-5
DNA: TGTGCCAGCAGTCCCGGGGGGGGCAATCAGCCCCAGCATTTT
CDR3: CASSPGGGNQPQHF

D: -
size: once
V: TRBV6-6
J: TRBJ1-1
DNA: TGTGCCAGCAGTTACGCGGGTACTGAAGCTTTCTTT
CDR3: CASSYAGTEAFF

D: -
size: -
V: TRBV6-5
J: TRBJ1-1
DNA: TGTGCCAGCAGTTACCACGGGGGGGCTGAAGCTTTCTTT
CDR3: CASSYHGGAEAFF

D: -
size: -
V: TRBV7-9
J: TRBJ2-7
DNA: TGTGCCAGCAGTACGGGTTACGAGCAGTACTTC
CDR3: CASSTGYEQYF

D: TRBD1
size: -
V: TRBV6-1
J: TRBJ2-3
DNA: TGTGCCAGCAGTGGGGGACAGGACAGGGCAGATACGCAGTATTTT
CDR3: CASSGGQDRADTQYF

D: TRBD1
size: -
V: TRBV2
J: TRBJ1-1
DNA: TGTGCCAGCAGTCCCTGGACAGGGGTAAACACTGAAGCTTTCTTT
CDR3: CASSPWTGVNTEAFF

D: -
size: -
V: TRBV5-1
J: TRBJ2-3
DNA: TGCGCCAGCAGCCAGACAGGAGACCGGGTGGATACGCAGTATTTT
CDR3: CASSQTGDRVDTQYF

D: TRBD2
size: few
V: TRBV10-2
J: TRBJ2-7
DNA: TGCGCCAGCAGGCCCGGGAGGACCTCCTACGAGCAGTACTTC
CDR3: CASRPGRTSYEQYF

D: -
size: -
V: TRBV2
J: TRBJ2-6
DNA: TGTGCCACCACAGGGAACTCTGGGGCCAACGTCCTGACTTTC
CDR3: CATTGNSGANVLTF

D: -
size: -
V: TRBV7-2
J: TRBJ2-7
DNA: TGTGCCACTAGCCCGTACCCCCCCGAGCAGTACTTC
CDR3: CATSPYPPEQYF

D: TRBD1
size: -
V: TRBV28
J: TRBJ1-3
DNA: TGTGCCAGCAGTTTGCGACAGGGGCGGCGTCTCTCTGGAAACACCATATATTTT
CDR3: CASSLRQGRRLSGNTIYF

D: TRBD1
size: -
V: TRBV7-2
J: TRBJ1-1
DNA: TGTGCCAGCAGCTTATCCAGGGGGACTGAAGCTTTCTTT
CDR3: CASSLSRGTEAFF

D: TRBD2
size: -
V: TRBV19
J: TRBJ2-2
DNA: TGTGCCAGTAGCCCCGATACCGGGACTAGTTTCCGGGAGCTGTTTTTT
CDR3: CASSPDTGTSFRELFF

D: TRBD1
size: -
V: TRBV5-6
J: TRBJ1-2
DNA: TGTGCCAGCAGCTTGGCAGGGGGCGAGGATTCTGGCTACACCTTC
CDR3: CASSLAGGEDSGYTF

D: -
size: -
V: TRBV7-9
J: TRBJ2-5
DNA: TGTGCCAGCAGCTCCCTCGCTGAGCGGGAGACCCAGTACTTC
CDR3: CASSSLAERETQYF

D: -
size: -
V: TRBV19
J: TRBJ2-3
DNA: TGTGCCACTCAGCGGTCGTTCTTAGAAAACACAGATACGCAGTATTTT
CDR3: CATQRSFLENTDTQYF

D: -
size: -
V: TRBV28
J: TRBJ2-5
DNA: TGTGCCAGCAGTTCATACGCTAATGAGCAAGAGACCCAGTACTTC
CDR3: CASSSYANEQETQYF

D: TRBD1
size: -
V: TRBV4-3
J: TRBJ2-1
DNA: TGCGCCAGCAGCCAGGAGGGACAGGGGCCCGGGTATGAGCAGTTCTTC
CDR3: CASSQEGQGPGYEQFF

D: TRBD2
size: -
V: TRBV10-3
J: TRBJ2-3
DNA: TGTGCCATCGGGCCCCTAGCGGGGGCTGGCACAGATACGCAGTATTTT
CDR3: CAIGPLAGAGTDTQYF

D: -
size: -
V: TRBV28
J: TRBJ2-5
DNA: TGTGCCAGCAGTTTGGCGGGGCCCCAAGAGACCCAGTACTTC
CDR3: CASSLAGPQETQYF

D: -
size: -
V: TRBV6-6
J: TRBJ1-4
DNA: TGTGCCAGCAGTCAGGACAGATCCAATGAAAAACTGTTTTTT
CDR3: CASSQDRSNEKLFF

D: -
size: -
V: TRBV14
J: TRBJ2-5
DNA: TGTGCCAGCAGCCAAGCAAAGCGGACCTTCCAAGAGACCCAGTACTTC
CDR3: CASSQAKRTFQETQYF

D: TRBD2
size: once
V: TRBV2
J: TRBJ2-6
DNA: TGTGCCAGCTCCCGTTGGGAGGGCAACGTCCTGACTTTC
CDR3: CASSRWEGNVLTF

D: -
size: -
V: TRBV27
J: TRBJ2-5
DNA: TGTGCCAGCAGTTTATTCGGCAGGACGGGGGAGACCCAGTACTTC
CDR3: CASSLFGRTGETQYF

D: -
size: -
V: TRBV9
J: TRBJ1-6
DNA: TGTGCCAGCAGCCTTAAGGGAGACTATTCACCCCTCCACTTT
CDR3: CASSLKGDYSPLHF

D: TRBD1
size: -
V: TRBV7-2
J: TRBJ2-7
DNA: TGTGCCAGCAGCTTCGACAGGGGGCCCTACGAGCAGTACTTC
CDR3: CASSFDRGPYEQYF

D: -
size: -
V: TRBV7-2
J: TRBJ1-1
DNA: TGTGCCAGCAGCTTCTTACAGGGGAACACTGAAGCTTTCTTT
CDR3: CASSFLQGNTEAFF

D: -
size: -
V: TRBV29-1
J: TRBJ1-1
DNA: TGCAGCGTTAACAGAGGTCGGGGCACTGAAGCTTTCTTT
CDR3: CSVNRGRGTEAFF

D: TRBD1
size: -
V: TRBV30
J: TRBJ1-5
DNA: TGTGCCTGGAGTGCGACAGGGTTCGGACAGCCCCAGCATTTT
CDR3: CAWSATGFGQPQHF

D: -
size: -
V: TRBV29-1
J: TRBJ2-3
DNA: TGCAGCGCTCCACAAGTGAACACAGATACGCAGTATTTT
CDR3: CSAPQVNTDTQYF

D: -
size: -
V: TRBV13
J: TRBJ2-5
DNA: TGTGCCAGCAGCCCACACACAGGGATTGTTGAGACCCAGTACTTC
CDR3: CASSPHTGIVETQYF

D: -
size: -
V: TRBV9
J: TRBJ1-1
DNA: TGTGCCAGCAGCGTACCCCCGATGGGGGGGAACACTGAAGCTTTCTTT
CDR3: CASSVPPMGGNTEAFF